This TCR beta chain was observed in a study of cytomegalovirus exposure and HLA in healthy donors. General study results and limits: According to the study, around 160 TCR beta chains were cytomegalovirus-associated. TCR beta sequences reportedly predicted most subjects' HLA-A and HLA-B alleles accurately. In an earlier analysis, in some 500 donors, most V segments appeared productive either ~87% or ~30% of the time. Many donors carried some public TCRs, although rarity characterized most TCR sequences.

The study ran its PCR with 60 Vbeta and 13 Jbeta primers. Sequenced by immunoSEQ multiplex PCR; TCRdb stores in-frame clones only, minus some. Of 79,000 or so clones detected, 65% to 85% appear once; the ten largest clones hold less than 25%. As regards this clone: Its specificity is unknown.

Sequenced material: PBMCs. This clonotype originated in a woman aged 40 to 50 in good health and CMV-seropositive.

DNA for the CDR3: TGTGCCAGCAGTAAAAGAGGAGGGGTTGCCACTGAAGCTTTCTTT. As protein: CASSKRGGVATEAFF. The chain joins TRBV25-1 to TRBJ1-1; a weak D match, TRBD1 (5 bases). The CDR3 covers 15 residues. Germline V gene data show CDR1 as MGHDK and CDR2 as SYGVNS. The ends were cut back, 5 bases at V and 4 bases at J, with 17 bases in the middle. Filled out from reference TRBV25-1 and TRBJ1-1, the complete variable domain reads EADIYQTPRYLVIGTGKKITLECSQTMGHDKMYWYQQDPGMELHLIHYSYGVNSTEKGDLSSESTVSRIRTEHFPLTLESARPSHTSQYLCASSKRGGVATEAFFGQGTRLTVV.